This T cell receptor (beta chain) was found in a study of control samples from healthy donors and cancer patients. Here immunoSEQ multiplex PCR was the method, and the copy in TCRdb shows in-frame clones only, minus some. The sample lists over 50,000 clones, around 80% occurring once. The V gene end was trimmed by 6 bases and the J gene end by 6 bases; junction bases not matched to a gene: 11. Germline CDR1 MDHEN, CDR2 SYDVKM. There are 17 residues in the CDR3. Material for sequencing was blood. The V call is TRBV28, the J call TRBJ2-1; TRBD2 matches at 13 bases. The sequence was obtained from a man between 65 and 85 years old in good health. CDR3 nucleotide sequence: TGTGCCAGCAGCCTAAGACTAGCGGGGGGTTCGAGCAATGAGCAGTTCTTC. It translates to CASSLRLAGGSSNEQFF. The entire variable domain, with the rest obtained from reference TRBV28 and TRBJ2-1, is as follows: DVKVTQSSRYLVKRTGEKVFLECVQDMDHENMFWYRQDPGLGLRLIYFSYDVKMKEKGDIPEGYSVSREKKERFSLILESASTNQTSMYLCASSLRLAGGSSNEQFFGPGTRLTVL.